The 27 T cell receptor beta chains listed next were all sequenced from one sample in a study of blood T cells in healthy people across ages. Next came a second PCR, run for about 6 to 12 cycles, which used a sample-barcoded 5' primer along with a J-beta primer mix. TCRdb recomputed calls from the 5' RACE reads with MiXCR, one row per CDR3 protein. The sample lists about 640,000 distinct CDR3 sequences, 25% to 35% occurring once. Sequenced sample: blood. These receptors all come from a woman at least 80 years old in good health.

The table lists this clonotype with many counts. V usage is TRBV6-2 or TRBV6-3 and J usage is TRBJ2-1; D is possibly TRBD2 (5 bases). The length of the CDR3 is 15 residues. Germline CDR1 MNHEY, CDR2 SVGEGT. V shed 6 bases and J shed 2 bases, with 14 bases lying between them. CDR3 in DNA: TGTGCCAGCAGCCCCACTAGTTCCCCCTACAATGAGCAGTTCTTC. Translation: CASSPTSSPYNEQFF.

On this clonotype: This may be a read error: a much more frequent sequence differs by one nucleotide. The chain couples TRBV9 to TRBJ2-5; possibly TRBD1 for D (6 bases). The V end was cut by 4 bases, the J end by 11 bases, with 21 bases between. CDR1 is SGDLS, CDR2 YYNGEE, per germline. The length of the CDR3 is 14 residues. CDR3 loop: CASSHSTGMAAQYF. The CDR3 nucleotides read TGTGCCAGCAGCCATTCTACAGGGATGGCCGCGCAGTACTTC.

This clonotype appeared many times. The genes are TRBV11-1 and TRBJ2-1, with 10 bases aligning to TRBD2. Per germline, CDR1 SGHAT and CDR2 FQDESV (reference sequence). After removal of 5 bases from V and 6 bases from J, the junction contained 7 bases not matched to a gene. CDR3 size: 15 residues. The CDR3: CASSLSGGAFNEQFF. Here the CDR3 DNA reads TGTGCCAGCAGCCTAAGCGGGGGGGCCTTCAATGAGCAGTTCTTC.

This chain joins TRBV29-1 and TRBJ2-3; D tentatively reads TRBD1 or TRBD2 (6 bases each). Looked up from germline, CDR1 is SQVTM and CDR2 is ANQGSEA. Trimming pared 5 bases from V and 2 bases from J, leaving 14 bases between. The CDR3 spans 14 residues. The CDR3 protein is CSVTGRMVTDTQYF. For the CDR3, the DNA is TGCAGCGTTACAGGGAGGATGGTCACAGATACGCAGTATTTT.

The rearrangement uses TRBV21-1 and TRBJ1-2; TRBD1 is the table's D call and was not checked against the DNA. TRBV21-1 counts as a pseudogene. The CDR3 covers 13 residues. CDR3 nucleotides: TGTGCCAGCAGCAAAGATACCGGGGATGGCTACACCTTC. This translates into CASSKDTGDGYTF.

The gene calls are TRBV5-1 and TRBJ2-3; TRBD1 might be the D (6 bases). Germline V gene lookup returns CDR1 SGHRS and CDR2 YFSETQ. Trimming removed 0 bases from V and 6 bases from J, with 11 bases in between. The CDR3 sequence is 14 residues long. The CDR3, as DNA: TGCGCCAGCAGCTTGGTCCAGGGGCGGGATACGCAGTATTTT. Amino acid sequence: CASSLVQGRDTQYF.

V is TRBV20-1 and J is TRBJ1-5; D ambiguous. The CDR3 is made up of 12 amino acids. Germline V gene lookup returns CDR1 DFQATT and CDR2 SNEGSKA (reference sequence). With 1 base removed from V and 4 bases from J, the gap between germline ends came to 5 bases. CDR3 DNA: TGCAGTGCTAGAGTGGTAAATCAGCCCCAGCATTTT. Translating it yields CSARVVNQPQHF.

In its sample, this clonotype was seen a few times. The chain links TRBV7-6 to TRBJ2-5; 9 positions match TRBD1. Trimming cost V 5 bases and J 11 bases; bases outside gene matches: 15. The CDR3 has 15 amino acids. Germline CDR1 is SGHVS and CDR2 is FNYEAQ. The CDR3 sequence is CASSPGTGSGNEQYF. In DNA form, the CDR3 reads TGTGCCAGCAGCCCTGGGACAGGGTCGGGCAATGAGCAGTACTTC.

On this clonotype itself: A much bigger clone sits one base away, suggesting this may be a read error. The CDR3 DNA reads TGTGCCAGCAGCTGGACAGTTCTTAATGAAAAACTGTTTTTT. The encoded protein is CASSWTVLNEKLFF. The chain couples TRBV7-2 to TRBJ1-4; the D gene is possibly TRBD1 (6 bases). The CDR3 runs 14 residues. Germline values: CDR1 SGHTA, CDR2 FQGNSA. V lost 4 bases to trimming and J lost 4 bases, with 10 bases between them.

This chain connects TRBV6-5 to TRBJ1-3; D might be TRBD1 (5 bases). The CDR3 length is 15 residues. The V end was cut by 0 bases, the J end by 2 bases, with 8 bases between. Germline assignment: CDR1 MNHEY and CDR2 SVGAGI. The CDR3 sequence: CASSYSPGPGNTIYF. As DNA, the CDR3 is TGTGCCAGCAGTTACTCGCCAGGGCCTGGAAACACCATATATTTT.

The table lists this clonotype with many counts. This sequence joins TRBV3-1 and TRBJ1-2, with no clear D. V lost 8 bases, J lost 4 bases, and 17 bases lay in between. The CDR3 runs 14 residues. In germline, CDR1 is LGHDT, CDR2 YNNKEL (reference sequence). The CDR3 DNA sequence: TGTGCCAGCCGGGCTATGGGTGGATTCTATGGCTACACCTTC. Its protein is CASRAMGGFYGYTF.

This clonotype was detected many times. The chain employs TRBV24-1 and TRBJ2-1, with TRBD2 matching over 9 bases. Germline CDR1 and CDR2: KGHDR and SFDVKD. V shed 4 bases and J 13 bases; nucleotides not matched to a gene: 10. The length of the CDR3 is 14 residues. CDR3 nucleotides: TGTGCCACCAGTGACAACCAGCGGGGGGCTGGTCAGTTCTTC. Translating it yields CATSDNQRGAGQFF.

This clonotype occurred many times. The chain carries TRBV2 and TRBJ2-1; 8 positions agree with TRBD2. V shed 2 bases and J 7 bases; nucleotides not matched to a gene: 7. The CDR3 has 15 residues. The germline CDR1 and CDR2 sequences are SNHLY and FYNNEI. CDR3 bases: TGTGCCAGCAGTGAATTGGGACTAGAGGGGAATGAGCAGTTCTTC. Amino acids: CASSELGLEGNEQFF.

The gene calls are TRBV6-6 and TRBJ2-5; D gene unclear. V lost 0 bases, J lost 4 bases, and 12 bases lay in between. The germline V gene encodes CDR1 MNHNY and CDR2 SVGAGI (reference sequence). CDR3 size: 15 residues. CDR3 sequence: CASSYSEGPRETQYF. The CDR3 DNA sequence: TGTGCCAGCAGTTACTCGGAAGGGCCGCGAGAGACCCAGTACTTC.

Ten or more counts support this clonotype. V is TRBV15 and J is TRBJ1-2; D is ambiguous. Germline values: CDR1 LNHNV, CDR2 YYDKDF (reference sequence). Trimming pared 8 bases from V and 2 bases from J, leaving 6 bases between. The CDR3 has 11 residues. CDR3 DNA: TGTGCCACCTCGCGAAACTATGGCTACACCTTC. Its translation is CATSRNYGYTF.

This clonotype has ten or more counts. The rearrangement uses TRBV20-1 and TRBJ2-3, with D possibly being TRBD1 or TRBD2 (5 bases each). The V gene's germline CDR1 is DFQATT and CDR2 SNEGSKA (reference sequence). Trimming shortened V by 3 bases and J by 4 bases, and 17 bases separated the two germline ends. The CDR3 spans 15 residues. Here the CDR3 reads CSASPRRGGPDTQYF. CDR3 sequence (DNA): TGCAGTGCTAGCCCCCGCCGTGGGGGACCAGATACGCAGTATTTT.

The chain joins TRBV20-1 to TRBJ1-5; no clear D. Trimming left V 2 bases short and J 4 bases short, with 6 bases between. There are 12 residues in the CDR3. The germline gives CDR1 DFQATT, CDR2 SNEGSKA (reference sequence). CDR3 loop: CSARFGNQPQHF. The CDR3 nucleotides read TGCAGTGCTAGATTTGGAAATCAGCCCCAGCATTTT.

A few counts support this clonotype. The chain joins TRBV6-5 to TRBJ1-5, with D perhaps TRBD1 (6 bases). The CDR3 has 13 residues. Trimming pared 6 bases from V and 14 bases from J, leaving 20 bases between. Looked up from germline, CDR1 is MNHEY and CDR2 is SVGAGI. The CDR3 reads CASSLTPLQGKHF. The CDR3 DNA follows: TGTGCCAGCAGCCTAACACCCCTACAGGGAAAGCATTTT.

This clonotype was observed at least ten times. The chain has TRBV7-2 and TRBJ2-7, with 10 bases lining up with TRBD2. The CDR3 runs to 15 residues. V was pared by 5 bases and J by 2 bases, with 6 bases of the junction left unmatched. Germline assignment: CDR1 SGHTA and CDR2 FQGNSA. The CDR3 region has the DNA TGTGCCAGCAGCACCAGCGGGGGGGGCACCTACGAGCAGTACTTC. This encodes CASSTSGGGTYEQYF.

This clonotype was seen ten or more times. J is TRBJ1-2 and V is TRBV9, with 9 nucleotides matching TRBD1. The J segment lost 7 bases and the V segment lost 4 bases, leaving 8 bases of the junction unmatched. CDR1 is SGDLS and CDR2 is YYNGEE in the germline V gene. The CDR3 is 14 residues long. The CDR3 is CASSPPGQGFGYTF. In DNA, the CDR3 is TGTGCCAGCAGCCCGCCGGGACAGGGATTTGGCTACACCTTC.

This clonotype was counted a few times. Here the CDR3 reads CASSLGHLSNQPQHF. In DNA form, the CDR3 reads TGCGCCAGCAGCTTGGGACACCTTAGCAATCAGCCCCAGCATTTT. The V call is TRBV5-1, the J call TRBJ1-5; D unclear. The CDR3 is 15 amino acids. Trimming took 0 bases from V and 0 from J, leaving 7 bases between them. Per the germline V gene, CDR1 is SGHRS and CDR2 is YFSETQ. Full variable domain (rest looked up from reference TRBV5-1 and TRBJ1-5): KAGVTQTPRYLIKTRGQQVTLSCSPISGHRSVSWYQQTPGQGLQFLFEYFSETQRNKGNFPGRFSGRQFSNSRSEMNVSTLELGDSALYLCASSLGHLSNQPQHFGDGTRLSIL.

Of note for this clonotype: This clone may be a read error of a much larger clone one base away. The chain joins TRBV24-1 to TRBJ2-7; tentative D call: TRBD2 (6 bases). Germline-derived CDR1 and CDR2 are KGHDR and SFDVKD. The CDR3 length is 15 residues. The germline V and J ends were trimmed by 5 bases and 7 bases, with 20 bases remaining between them. This chain's CDR3 is CATSAGDGGTREQYF. The DNA for the CDR3 is TGTGCCACCAGTGCCGGGGACGGGGGTACCCGGGAGCAGTACTTC.

This rearrangement joins TRBV5-4 to TRBJ2-1, with D possibly being TRBD1 or TRBD2 (7 bases each). V lost 4 bases, J lost 4 bases, and 33 bases lay in between. The CDR3 loop spans 21 amino acids. From germline, CDR1 is SGHNT and CDR2 YYREEE (reference sequence). The CDR3 here is CASSDPTGPTSSNSGYNEQFF. CDR3 bases: TGTGCCAGCAGCGACCCGACAGGGCCGACTAGCTCCAACTCAGGTTACAATGAGCAGTTCTTC.

The chain joins TRBV6-1 to TRBJ1-5; tentative D call: TRBD1 (5 bases). Trimming removed 0 bases at V and 7 bases at J, with 10 bases between. The CDR3 is made up of 14 amino acids. Germline V gives CDR1 MNHNS, CDR2 SASEGT. The CDR3 DNA reads TGTGCCAGCAGTGAAGCTCGCGGGGCCCAGCCCCAGCATTTT. Protein sequence: CASSEARGAQPQHF.

The V and J genes are TRBV5-1 and TRBJ2-3; 9 bases line up with TRBD2. Germline V gene lookup returns CDR1 SGHRS and CDR2 YFSETQ. V lost 5 bases and J lost 5; bases outside the gene matches: 9. The CDR3 is 15 residues long. CDR3 DNA sequence: TGCGCCAGCAGTCGGGTAGCGGGGGAGGGAGATACGCAGTATTTT. Its protein product is CASSRVAGEGDTQYF.

In DNA form, the CDR3 reads TGTGCCAGCAGTGACCGGGTGAGCACAGATACGCAGTATTTT. Amino acids: CASSDRVSTDTQYF. This chain uses TRBV12-3 or TRBV12-4 with TRBJ2-3; D remains unclear. Between the trimmed V and J ends, which lost 5 bases and 0 bases, there was a span of 9 bases. The CDR3 spans 14 residues.

The chain employs TRBV27 and TRBJ1-6; perhaps TRBD1 as D (6 bases). This CDR3 comprises 15 residues. The germline V gene encodes CDR1 MNHEY and CDR2 SMNVEV (reference sequence). V was cut by 5 bases and J by 12 bases, with 20 bases left in between. CDR3 in amino acids: CASSANIRTEKPLHF. CDR3 coding DNA: TGTGCCAGCAGTGCCAATATTCGGACAGAGAAACCCCTCCACTTT.